This TCR beta chain was obtained from a study of shared clonotypes between healthy human individuals. Study background: Plates per donor: three CD4 naive, three CD4 memory, two CD8 naive, one CD8 memory.

As originally analysed: Filtering was not the same, since immunoSEQ gave junction-only sequences without quality scores. Sequencing used immunoSEQ multiplex PCR; TCRdb keeps in-frame clones, though not all of them. V and J calls and clone size are copied from that table; D and trimming were computed from the DNA. The table shows 2 million to 2.5 million clones, with roughly 93% occurring only once. The CDR3 totals 16 residues. V was pared by 4 bases and J by 0 bases, with 10 bases between. Germline CDR1 and CDR2: MNHNS and SASEGT. Whole-study findings and limits: Among the subsets, naive ones generally showed larger estimated richness than memory ones.

In the case of this clone: The target antigen is unknown.

Splitting the CD4+ cells yielded a CD45RA+ naive subset and a CD45RA-negative memory subset. The TCR originated in a man in his late teens or twenties in good health. Some clones in this sample may be carry-over from other donors' samples. The V gene is TRBV6-1, the J gene TRBJ2-6; no reliable D call. Sequencing was performed on naive CD4+ T cells from PBMCs. Subset indicated: CD45RA+ positively selected. CDR3 bases: TGTGCCAGCAGTGGCCAACAGTCCTCTGGGGCCAACGTCCTGACTTTC. This sequence encodes CASSGQQSSGANVLTF.